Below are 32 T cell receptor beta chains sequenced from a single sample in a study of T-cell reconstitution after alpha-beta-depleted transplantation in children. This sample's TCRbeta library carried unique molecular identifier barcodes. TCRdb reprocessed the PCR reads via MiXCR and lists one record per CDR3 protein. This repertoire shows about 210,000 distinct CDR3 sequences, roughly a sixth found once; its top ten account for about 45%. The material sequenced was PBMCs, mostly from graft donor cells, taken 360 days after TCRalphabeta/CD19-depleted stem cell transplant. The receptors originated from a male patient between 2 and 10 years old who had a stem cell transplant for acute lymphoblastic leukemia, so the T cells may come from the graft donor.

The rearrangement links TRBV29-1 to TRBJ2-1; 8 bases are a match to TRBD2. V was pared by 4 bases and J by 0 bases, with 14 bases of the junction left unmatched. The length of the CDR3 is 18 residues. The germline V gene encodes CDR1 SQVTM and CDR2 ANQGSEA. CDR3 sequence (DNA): TGCAGCGTTGCTGGACTAGCAAGGGAGGGGGTCTCCTACAATGAGCAGTTCTTC. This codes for CSVAGLAREGVSYNEQFF.

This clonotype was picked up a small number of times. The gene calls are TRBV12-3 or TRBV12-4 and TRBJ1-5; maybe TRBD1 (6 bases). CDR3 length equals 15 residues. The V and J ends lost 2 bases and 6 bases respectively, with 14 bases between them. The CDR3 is CASSLFSVGGQPQHF. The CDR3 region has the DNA TGTGCCAGCAGTTTATTTTCGGTAGGGGGTCAGCCCCAGCATTTT.

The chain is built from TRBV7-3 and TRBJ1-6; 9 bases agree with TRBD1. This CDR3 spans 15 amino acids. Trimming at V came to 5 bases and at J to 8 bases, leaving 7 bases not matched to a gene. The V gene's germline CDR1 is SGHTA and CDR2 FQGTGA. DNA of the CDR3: TGTGCCAGCAGCCTCGGACAGGGGACCTATTCACCCCTCCACTTT. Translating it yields CASSLGQGTYSPLHF.

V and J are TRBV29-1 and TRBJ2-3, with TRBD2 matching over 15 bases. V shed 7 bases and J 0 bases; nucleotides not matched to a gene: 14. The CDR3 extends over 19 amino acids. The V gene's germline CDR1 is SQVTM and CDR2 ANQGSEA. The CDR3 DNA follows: TGCAGCGCCGGCGGACTAGCGGGGGGGTTCCTTTCTAGCACAGATACGCAGTATTTT. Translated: CSAGGLAGGFLSSTDTQYF.

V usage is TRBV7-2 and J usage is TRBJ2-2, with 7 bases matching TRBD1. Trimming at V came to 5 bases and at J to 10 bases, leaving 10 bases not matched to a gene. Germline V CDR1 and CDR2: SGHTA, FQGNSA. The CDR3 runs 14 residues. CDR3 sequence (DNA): TGTGCCAGCAGCAACAACCCGACAGGGACGGAGCTGTTTTTT. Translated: CASSNNPTGTELFF.

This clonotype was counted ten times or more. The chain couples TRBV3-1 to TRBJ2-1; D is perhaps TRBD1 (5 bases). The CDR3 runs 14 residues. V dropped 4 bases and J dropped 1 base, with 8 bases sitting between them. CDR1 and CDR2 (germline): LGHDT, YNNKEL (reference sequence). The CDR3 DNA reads TGTGCCAGCAGCCGCAGGGCTTCCTACAATGAGCAGTTCTTC. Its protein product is CASSRRASYNEQFF.

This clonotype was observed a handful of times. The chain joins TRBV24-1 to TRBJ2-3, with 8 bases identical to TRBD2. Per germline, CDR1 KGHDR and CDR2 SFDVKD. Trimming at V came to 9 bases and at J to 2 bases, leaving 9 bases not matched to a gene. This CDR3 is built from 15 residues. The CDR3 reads CATGTSWDNTDTQYF. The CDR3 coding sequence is TGTGCCACCGGGACTAGTTGGGACAACACAGATACGCAGTATTTT.

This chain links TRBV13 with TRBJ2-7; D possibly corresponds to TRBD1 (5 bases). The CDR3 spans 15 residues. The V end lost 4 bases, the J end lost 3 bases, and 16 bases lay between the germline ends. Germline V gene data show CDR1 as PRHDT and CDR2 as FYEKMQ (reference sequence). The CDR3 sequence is CASSSSQGPYYEQYF. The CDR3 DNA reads TGTGCCAGCAGCTCAAGCCAGGGCCCTTACTACGAGCAGTACTTC.

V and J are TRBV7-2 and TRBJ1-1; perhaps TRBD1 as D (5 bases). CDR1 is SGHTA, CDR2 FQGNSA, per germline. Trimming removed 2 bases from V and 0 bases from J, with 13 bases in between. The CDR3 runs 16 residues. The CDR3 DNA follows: TGTGCCAGCAGCTTATGGCAGGGATGGGTGAACACTGAAGCTTTCTTT. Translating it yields CASSLWQGWVNTEAFF.

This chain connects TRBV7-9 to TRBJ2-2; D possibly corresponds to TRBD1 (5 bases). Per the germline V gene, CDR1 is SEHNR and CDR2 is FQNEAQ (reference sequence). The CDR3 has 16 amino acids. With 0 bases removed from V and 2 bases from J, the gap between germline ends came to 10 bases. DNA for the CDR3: TGTGCCAGCAGCTTAGCGCTAGGGGTCAACACCGGGGAGCTGTTTTTT. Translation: CASSLALGVNTGELFF.

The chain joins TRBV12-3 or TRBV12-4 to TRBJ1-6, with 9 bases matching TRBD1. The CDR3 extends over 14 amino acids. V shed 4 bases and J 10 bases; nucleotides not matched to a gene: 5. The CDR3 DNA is TGTGCCAGCAGTTCCGGGACAGGGAGATCACCCCTCCACTTT. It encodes CASSSGTGRSPLHF.

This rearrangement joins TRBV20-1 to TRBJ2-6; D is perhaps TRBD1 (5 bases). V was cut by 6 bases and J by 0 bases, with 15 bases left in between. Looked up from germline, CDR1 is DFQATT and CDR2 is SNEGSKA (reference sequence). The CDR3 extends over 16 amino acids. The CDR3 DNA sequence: TGCAGTGCCCTCACGCAGGGCGTCTCTGGGGCCAACGTCCTGACTTTC. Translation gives CSALTQGVSGANVLTF.

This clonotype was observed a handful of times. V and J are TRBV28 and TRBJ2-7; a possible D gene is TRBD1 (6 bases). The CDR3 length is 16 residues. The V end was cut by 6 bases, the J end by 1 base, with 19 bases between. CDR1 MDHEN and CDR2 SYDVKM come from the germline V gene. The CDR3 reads CASRPLDRTLSYEQYF. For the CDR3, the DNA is TGTGCCAGCAGGCCACTCGACAGGACCCTATCCTACGAGCAGTACTTC.

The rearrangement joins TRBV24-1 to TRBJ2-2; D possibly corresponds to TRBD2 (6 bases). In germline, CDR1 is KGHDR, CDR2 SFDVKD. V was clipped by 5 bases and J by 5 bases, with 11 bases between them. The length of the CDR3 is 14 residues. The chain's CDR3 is CATSVAGRTGELFF. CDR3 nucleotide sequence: TGTGCCACCAGTGTGGCAGGGAGGACCGGGGAGCTGTTTTTT.

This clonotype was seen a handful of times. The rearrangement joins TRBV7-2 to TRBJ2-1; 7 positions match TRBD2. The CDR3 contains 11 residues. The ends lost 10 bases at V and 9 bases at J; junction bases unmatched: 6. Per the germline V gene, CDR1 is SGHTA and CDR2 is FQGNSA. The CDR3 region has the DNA TGTGCCACCTGGGGAGGGCTTGAGCAGTTCTTC. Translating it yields CATWGGLEQFF.

CDR3: CASRPPPGREFHNEQFF. Here the CDR3 DNA reads TGTGCCAGCAGACCCCCACCTGGGCGGGAGTTCCACAATGAGCAGTTCTTC. The chain uses TRBV6-1 and TRBJ2-1; the match to TRBD2 covers 7 bases. The CDR3 runs 17 residues. Germline V gene sequence: CDR1 MNHNS, CDR2 SASEGT. Losses at the gene ends were 6 bases for V and 5 bases for J; bases not matched to a gene: 16.

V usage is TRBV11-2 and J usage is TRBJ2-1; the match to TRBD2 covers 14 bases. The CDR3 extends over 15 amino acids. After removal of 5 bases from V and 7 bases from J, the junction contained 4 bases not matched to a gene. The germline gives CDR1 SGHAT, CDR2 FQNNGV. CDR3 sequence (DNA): TGTGCCAGCAGCCCCTGGACTAGCGGGGGGAATGAGCAGTTCTTC. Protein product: CASSPWTSGGNEQFF.

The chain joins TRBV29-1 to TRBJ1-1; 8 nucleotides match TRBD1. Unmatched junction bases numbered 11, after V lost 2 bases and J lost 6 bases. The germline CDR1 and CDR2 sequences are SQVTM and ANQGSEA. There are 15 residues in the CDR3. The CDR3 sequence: CSVEFFSGTGPEAFF. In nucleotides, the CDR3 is TGCAGCGTTGAATTTTTTTCCGGGACAGGTCCTGAAGCTTTCTTT.

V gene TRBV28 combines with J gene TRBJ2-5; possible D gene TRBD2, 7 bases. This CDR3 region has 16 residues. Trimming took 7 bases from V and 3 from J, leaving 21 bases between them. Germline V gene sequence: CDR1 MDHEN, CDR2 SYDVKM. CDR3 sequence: CASNSAGALVKETQYF. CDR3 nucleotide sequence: TGTGCCAGCAATTCCGCGGGGGCGCTTGTTAAAGAGACCCAGTACTTC.

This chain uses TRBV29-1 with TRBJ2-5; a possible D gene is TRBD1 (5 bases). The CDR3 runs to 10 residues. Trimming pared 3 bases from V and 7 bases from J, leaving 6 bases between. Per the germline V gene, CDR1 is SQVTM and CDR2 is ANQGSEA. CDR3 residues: CSVEGPTQYF. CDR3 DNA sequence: TGCAGCGTTGAGGGGCCGACCCAGTACTTC.

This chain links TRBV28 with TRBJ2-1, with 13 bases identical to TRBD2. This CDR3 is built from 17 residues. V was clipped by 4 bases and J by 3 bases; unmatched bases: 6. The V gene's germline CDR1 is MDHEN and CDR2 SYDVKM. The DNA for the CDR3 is TGTGCCAGCAGTTGGACTAGCGGGGGAACCGACTACAATGAGCAGTTCTTC. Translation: CASSWTSGGTDYNEQFF. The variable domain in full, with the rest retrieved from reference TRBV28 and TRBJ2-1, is DVKVTQSSRYLVKRTGEKVFLECVQDMDHENMFWYRQDPGLGLRLIYFSYDVKMKEKGDIPEGYSVSREKKERFSLILESASTNQTSMYLCASSWTSGGTDYNEQFFGPGTRLTVL.

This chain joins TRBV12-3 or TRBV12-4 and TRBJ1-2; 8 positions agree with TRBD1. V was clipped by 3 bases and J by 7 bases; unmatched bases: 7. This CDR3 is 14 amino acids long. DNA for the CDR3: TGTGCCAGCAGTTTCGGCAGGGGGCTTTTTGGCTACACCTTC. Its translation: CASSFGRGLFGYTF.

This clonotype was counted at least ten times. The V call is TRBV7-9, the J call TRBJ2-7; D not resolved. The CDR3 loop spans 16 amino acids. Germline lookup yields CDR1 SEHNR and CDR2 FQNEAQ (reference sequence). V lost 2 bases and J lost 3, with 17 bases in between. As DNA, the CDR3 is TGTGCCAGCAGCTTAAGGGCAGCTCCCCTAGTCTACGAGCAGTACTTC. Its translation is CASSLRAAPLVYEQYF.

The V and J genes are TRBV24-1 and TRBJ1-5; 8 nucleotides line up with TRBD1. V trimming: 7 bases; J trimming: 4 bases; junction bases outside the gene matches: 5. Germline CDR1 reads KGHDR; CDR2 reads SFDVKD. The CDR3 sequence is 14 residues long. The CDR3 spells CATRGGQGNQPQHF. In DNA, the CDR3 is TGTGCCACCAGGGGAGGACAGGGAAATCAGCCCCAGCATTTT.

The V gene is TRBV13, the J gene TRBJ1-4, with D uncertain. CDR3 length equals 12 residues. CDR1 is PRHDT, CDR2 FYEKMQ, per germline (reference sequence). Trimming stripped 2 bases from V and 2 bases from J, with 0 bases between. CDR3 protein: CASSLTNEKLFF. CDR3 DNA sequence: TGTGCCAGCAGCTTAACTAATGAAAAACTGTTTTTT.

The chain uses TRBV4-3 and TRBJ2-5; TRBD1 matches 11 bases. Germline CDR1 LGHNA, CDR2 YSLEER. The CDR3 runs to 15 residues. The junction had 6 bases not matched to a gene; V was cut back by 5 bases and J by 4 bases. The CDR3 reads CASSAGQGAGETQYF. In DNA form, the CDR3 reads TGCGCCAGCAGCGCAGGACAGGGGGCTGGAGAGACCCAGTACTTC.

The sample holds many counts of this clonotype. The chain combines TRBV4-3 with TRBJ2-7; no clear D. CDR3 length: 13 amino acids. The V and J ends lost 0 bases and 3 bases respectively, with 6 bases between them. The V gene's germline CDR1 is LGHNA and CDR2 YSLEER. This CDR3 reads CASSQDGIYEQYF. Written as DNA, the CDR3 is TGCGCCAGCAGCCAAGATGGGATCTACGAGCAGTACTTC.

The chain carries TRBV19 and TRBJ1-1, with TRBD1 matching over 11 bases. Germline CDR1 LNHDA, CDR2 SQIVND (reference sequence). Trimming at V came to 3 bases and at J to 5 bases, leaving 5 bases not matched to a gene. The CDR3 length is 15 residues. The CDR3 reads CASSIRTGGRTEAFF. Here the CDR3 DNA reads TGTGCCAGTAGTATTAGGACAGGGGGCAGGACTGAAGCTTTCTTT. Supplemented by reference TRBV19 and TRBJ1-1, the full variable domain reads DGGITQSPKYLFRKEGQNVTLSCEQNLNHDAMYWYRQDPGQGLRLIYYSQIVNDFQKGDIAEGYSVSREKKESFPLTVTSAQKNPTAFYLCASSIRTGGRTEAFFGQGTRLTVV.

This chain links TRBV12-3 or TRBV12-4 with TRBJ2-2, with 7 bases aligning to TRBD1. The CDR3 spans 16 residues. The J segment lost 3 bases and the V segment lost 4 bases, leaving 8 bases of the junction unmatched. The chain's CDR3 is CASSSRRGPDTGELFF. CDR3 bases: TGTGCCAGCAGTTCAAGAAGGGGGCCCGACACCGGGGAGCTGTTTTTT.

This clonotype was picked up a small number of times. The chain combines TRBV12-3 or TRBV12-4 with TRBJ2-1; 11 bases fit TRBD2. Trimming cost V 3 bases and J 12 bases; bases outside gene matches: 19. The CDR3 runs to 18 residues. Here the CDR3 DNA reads TGTGCCAGCAGTTTCCCTAGCGGGGGGTCCACATGGGTAGTAAGGCAGTTCTTC. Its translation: CASSFPSGGSTWVVRQFF.

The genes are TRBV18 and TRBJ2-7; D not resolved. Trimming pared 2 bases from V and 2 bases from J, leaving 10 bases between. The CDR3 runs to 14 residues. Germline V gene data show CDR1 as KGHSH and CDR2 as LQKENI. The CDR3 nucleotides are TGTGCCAGCTCACCAAGAGGTATAACCTACGAGCAGTACTTC. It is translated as CASSPRGITYEQYF.

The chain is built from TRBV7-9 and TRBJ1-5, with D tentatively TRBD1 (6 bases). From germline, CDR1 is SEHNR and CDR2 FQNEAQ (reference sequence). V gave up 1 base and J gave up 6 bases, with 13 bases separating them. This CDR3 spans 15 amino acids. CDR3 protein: CASSLGAGDSQPQHF. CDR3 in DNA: TGTGCCAGCAGCTTAGGGGCAGGGGATAGTCAGCCCCAGCATTTT.